These 10 T cell receptor beta chains came from one sample sequenced in a study of cytomegalovirus exposure and HLA in healthy donors. 13 Jbeta primers and 60 Vbeta primers were used for the PCR. Measured with immunoSEQ multiplex PCR; TCRdb has only the in-frame clones, and not every one. The table includes around 180,000 clones, around 80% detected once. Input material: PBMCs. Every receptor here comes from a middle-aged woman in good health and CMV-seronegative.

The CDR3 region has the DNA TGTGCCAGCAGCTTTTCCGGGAGCTATGAGCAGTTCTTC. It is translated as CASSFSGSYEQFF. V gene TRBV5-6 combines with J gene TRBJ2-1, with a tentative D call TRBD2 (6 bases). CDR3 length: 13 residues. V lost 2 bases and J lost 8, with 11 bases in between. CDR1 is SGHDT, CDR2 YYEEEE, per germline.

As regards this clone: The same CDR3 also results from other DNA sequences found in this sample. This chain uses TRBV5-1 with TRBJ2-5, with 11 bases that match TRBD2. This CDR3 contains 14 residues. Germline-derived CDR1 and CDR2 are SGHRS and YFSETQ. V shed 7 bases and J 5 bases; nucleotides not matched to a gene: 7. CDR3 bases: TGCGCCAGCTGCCTGACTAGCGGGAAGGAGACCCAGTACTTC. Translating gives CASCLTSGKETQYF.

The chain links TRBV9 to TRBJ2-3, with 8 nucleotides matching TRBD1. CDR1 and CDR2 (germline): SGDLS, YYNGEE. V trimming: 4 bases; J trimming: 9 bases; junction bases outside the gene matches: 7. This CDR3 contains 13 residues. The CDR3 DNA reads as TGTGCCAGCAGCACCGGACAGGGTGACACGCAGTATTTT. The encoded protein is CASSTGQGDTQYF. Full variable domain (missing parts from reference TRBV9 and TRBJ2-3): DSGVTQTPKHLITATGQRVTLRCSPRSGDLSVYWYQQSLDQGLQFLIQYYNGEERAKGNILERFSAQQFPDLHSELNLSSLELGDSALYFCASSTGQGDTQYFGPGTRLTVL.

The chain joins TRBV2 to TRBJ2-3, with TRBD1 matching 8 bases. This CDR3 spans 14 amino acids. V trimming: 6 bases; J trimming: 4 bases; junction bases outside the gene matches: 6. Per germline, CDR1 SNHLY and CDR2 FYNNEI. Written as DNA, the CDR3 is TGTGCCAGCAGCGGACAGGGTATCCCAGATACGCAGTATTTT. It encodes CASSGQGIPDTQYF.

The rearrangement links TRBV4-2 to TRBJ2-5, with a weak D call TRBD1 (6 bases). The CDR3 sequence is 14 residues long. Trimming removed 1 base from V and 5 bases from J, with 11 bases in between. Germline V gives CDR1 LGHNA, CDR2 YNFKEQ. The chain's CDR3 is CASSQARGFETQYF. DNA of the CDR3: TGTGCCAGCAGCCAAGCGAGGGGGTTCGAGACCCAGTACTTC.

V is TRBV7-9 and J is TRBJ1-1, with 7 positions matching TRBD1. Trimming took 6 bases from V and 2 from J; bases not matched to a gene: 6. The germline CDR1 and CDR2 sequences are SEHNR and FQNEAQ (reference sequence). There are 14 residues in the CDR3. The chain's CDR3 is CASRYGTVNTEAFF. The CDR3, as DNA: TGTGCCAGCAGGTACGGGACAGTCAACACTGAAGCTTTCTTT.

This chain connects TRBV5-6 to TRBJ2-7; D is unclear. The CDR3 sequence is 12 residues long. Germline CDR1 reads SGHDT; CDR2 reads YYEEEE. Deletions cut 0 bases from V and 4 bases from J, with 5 bases between. DNA of the CDR3: TGTGCCAGCAGCTTGGGGGCTTACGAGCAGTACTTC. It codes for CASSLGAYEQYF. The whole variable domain, filled in from reference TRBV5-6 and TRBJ2-7, reads DAGVTQSPTHLIKTRGQQVTLRCSPKSGHDTVSWYQQALGQGPQFIFQYYEEEERQRGNFPDRFSGHQFPNYSSELNVNALLLGDSALYLCASSLGAYEQYFGPGTRLTVT.

Only a few counts were recorded for this clone. This sequence joins TRBV6-5 and TRBJ1-5; D unclear. Trimming took off 2 bases at V and 11 bases at J, with 7 bases between the two ends. Germline CDR1 MNHEY, CDR2 SVGAGI. This CDR3 region has 11 residues. CDR3 protein: CASSYQATQHF. The CDR3 DNA sequence: TGTGCCAGCAGTTACCAGGCCACCCAGCATTTT.

V is TRBV7-2 and J is TRBJ1-2; 9 nucleotides match TRBD1. The CDR3 length is 13 residues. V trimming: 1 base; J trimming: 8 bases; junction bases outside the gene matches: 2. Germline V gives CDR1 SGHTA, CDR2 FQGNSA. Written as DNA, the CDR3 is TGTGCCAGCAGCTTAGACAGGGGGCGCGGCTACACCTTC. Translating it yields CASSLDRGRGYTF.

This chain uses TRBV28 with TRBJ1-2; perhaps TRBD1 as D (5 bases). V lost 6 bases and J lost 4, with 15 bases in between. The CDR3 contains 14 residues. The V gene's germline CDR1 is MDHEN and CDR2 SYDVKM. CDR3: CASSPPGVSYGYTF. For the CDR3, the DNA is TGTGCCAGCAGCCCTCCGGGGGTCTCCTATGGCTACACCTTC.